This T cell receptor (beta chain) was sequenced in a study of CD4 T cells in relation to SARS-CoV-2 and coronaviruses. Study-wide background: The restricting HLA molecule for shared crossreactive spike epitopes was mapped. Whole-study findings and limits: Memory recall responses, not primary responses primed in culture, are what the assay detects. The cross-reactivity analysis covered only spike protein, not other viral proteins.

Per the germline V gene, CDR1 is SGHRS and CDR2 is YFSETQ. V was trimmed by 3 bases and J by 4 bases, leaving 5 bases between them. The CDR3 is 12 amino acids. Generated by immunoSEQ multiplex PCR, the TCRdb table keeps only in-frame clones and is missing some. The sample consists of around 69,000 clones, over 90% of them appearing once. On this clone: Its target is unknown.

CD4+ T cells from unexposed donors were obtained before the COVID-19 pandemic (2011-2018). Naive and memory CD4+ T cells were separated from cryopreserved PBMCs. The chain joins TRBV5-1 to TRBJ1-3; no reliable D call. This receptor was obtained from a human donor in good health. What was sequenced was naive CD4+ T cells from PBMCs. The subset is: naive CD4+ T cells isolated by negative enrichment. This CDR3 reads CASSSTGNTIYF. The DNA of the CDR3 is TGCGCCAGCAGCTCGACAGGAAACACCATATATTTT.